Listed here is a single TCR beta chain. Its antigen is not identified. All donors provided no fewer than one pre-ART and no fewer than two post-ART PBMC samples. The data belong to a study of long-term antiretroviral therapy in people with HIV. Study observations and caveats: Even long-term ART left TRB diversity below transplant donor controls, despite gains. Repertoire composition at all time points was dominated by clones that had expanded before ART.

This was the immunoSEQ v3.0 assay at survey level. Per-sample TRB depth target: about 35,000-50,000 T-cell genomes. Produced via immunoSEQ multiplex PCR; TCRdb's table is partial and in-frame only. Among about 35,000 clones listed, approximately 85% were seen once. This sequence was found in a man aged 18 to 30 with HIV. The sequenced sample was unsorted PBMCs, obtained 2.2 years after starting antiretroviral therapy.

The CDR3 spells CAWSGSSPEQYF. The CDR3 DNA reads TGTGCCTGGAGTGGGTCGTCACCGGAGCAGTACTTC. The chain combines TRBV30 with TRBJ2-7; D unresolved. Germline CDR1 reads GTSNPN; CDR2 reads SVGIG (reference sequence). Trimming left V 1 base short and J 7 bases short, with 11 bases between. The CDR3 loop spans 12 amino acids.